This T cell receptor beta chain is from a study of CD8 T cells in Susac syndrome. RNA in amounts of about 0.45 to 1 ug was reverse transcribed with random hexamers. Across 54 Vbeta and 13 Jbeta, TCR beta CDR3 was amplified with immunoSEQ multiplex PCR. TCRdb independently ran MiXCR on the immunoSEQ multiplex PCR reads; one entry per CDR3 protein. The sample carries 110,000 or so distinct CDR3 sequences, approximately 93% recorded once. V was cut by 2 bases and J by 4 bases, with 6 bases left in between. The CDR3 consists of 12 residues. Relapsing-remitting disease, either stable or active, was present in the multiple sclerosis controls, who were treatment-naive patients. This clonotype was observed a handful of times.

The receptor was isolated from a human donor with multiple sclerosis. The specimen sequenced was CD4+ T cells from PBMCs. The genes are TRBV12-3 or TRBV12-4 and TRBJ2-7; D remains unclear. The CDR3 nucleotides are TGTGCCAGCAGTTTATTGGGGTACGAGCAGTACTTC. The encoded protein is CASSLLGYEQYF.